This entry lists 5 T cell receptor beta chains sequenced from one sample in a study of T-cell reconstitution after alpha-beta-depleted transplantation in children. Unique molecular identifiers tagged the TCRbeta library. TCRdb reprocessed the PCR reads with MiXCR, giving one entry per CDR3 protein. The sample contains around 72,000 distinct CDR3 sequences, around 4.7% of which appear only once. The sequencing here drew on PBMCs, mostly from graft donor cells, taken 180 days after TCRalphabeta/CD19-depleted stem cell transplant. These receptors came from a boy under two years old who had a stem cell transplant for acute myeloid leukemia, so the T cells may come from the graft donor.

The table lists this clonotype with many counts. The chain links TRBV20-1 to TRBJ1-2, with D hard to call. This CDR3 contains 12 residues. V was clipped by 3 bases and J by 8 bases, with 13 bases between them. From germline, CDR1 is DFQATT and CDR2 SNEGSKA (reference sequence). CDR3 in amino acids: CSASEVPSGYTF. In nucleotides, the CDR3 is TGCAGTGCTAGTGAGGTTCCGAGCGGCTACACCTTC.

This clonotype was counted at least ten times. V and J are TRBV10-2 and TRBJ2-7, with TRBD2 matching over 14 bases. The CDR3 covers 17 residues. The trim removed 2 bases at V and 4 bases at J, leaving 7 bases unmatched. CDR1 and CDR2 from the germline V gene are WSHSY and SAAADI. CDR3 coding DNA: TGCGCCAGCAGTGAGACCGGGACTAGCGGGGGCGTTTACGAGCAGTACGTC. Its protein product is CASSETGTSGGVYEQYV.

This clonotype was picked up many times. This chain connects TRBV28 to TRBJ1-5; unclear D gene. This CDR3 contains 12 residues. Per the germline V gene, CDR1 is MDHEN and CDR2 is SYDVKM. V dropped 3 bases and J dropped 7 bases, with 7 bases sitting between them. The CDR3 region has the DNA TGTGCCAGCAGTTTGATGGGGCAGCCCCAGCATTTT. This translates into CASSLMGQPQHF.

This clonotype has a count of ten or more. This chain uses TRBV6-5 with TRBJ1-1; D call uncertain. Germline V gives CDR1 MNHEY, CDR2 SVGAGI. The CDR3 has 18 residues. Trimming removed 7 bases at V and 0 bases at J, with 24 bases between. Written as DNA, the CDR3 is TGTGCCAGCACCCAAATAGGCCGCCCATCCGGGGTGAACACTGAAGCTTTCTTT. Protein: CASTQIGRPSGVNTEAFF.

This clonotype has ten or more counts. V is TRBV7-2 and J is TRBJ2-7; 8 positions agree with TRBD1. Trimming took 6 bases from V and 2 from J; bases not matched to a gene: 6. The CDR3 is made up of 14 amino acids. Per the germline V gene, CDR1 is SGHTA and CDR2 is FQGNSA. The CDR3 reads CASRLGTGPYEQYF. The CDR3 nucleotides read TGTGCCAGCAGACTCGGGACAGGTCCCTACGAGCAGTACTTC. Based on the CDR3 plus reference TRBV7-2 and TRBJ2-7, the full variable domain is GAGVSQSPSNKVTEKGKDVELRCDPISGHTALYWYRQSLGQGLEFLIYFQGNSAPDKSGLPSDRFSAERTGGSVSTLTIQRTQQEDSAVYLCASRLGTGPYEQYFGPGTRLTVT.